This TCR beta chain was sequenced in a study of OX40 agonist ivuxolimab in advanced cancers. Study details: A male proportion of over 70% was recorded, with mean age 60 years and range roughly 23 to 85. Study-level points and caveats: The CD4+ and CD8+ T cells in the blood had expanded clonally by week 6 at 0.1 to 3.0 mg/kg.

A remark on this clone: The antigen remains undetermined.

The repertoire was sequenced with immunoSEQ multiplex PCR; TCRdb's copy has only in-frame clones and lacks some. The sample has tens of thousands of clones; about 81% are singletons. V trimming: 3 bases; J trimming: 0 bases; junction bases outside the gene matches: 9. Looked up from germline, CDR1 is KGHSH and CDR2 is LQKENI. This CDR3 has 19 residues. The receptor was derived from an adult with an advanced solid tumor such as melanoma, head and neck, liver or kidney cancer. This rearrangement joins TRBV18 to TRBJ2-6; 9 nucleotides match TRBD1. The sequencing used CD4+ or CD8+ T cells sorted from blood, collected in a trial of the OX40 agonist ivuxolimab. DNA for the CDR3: TGTGCCAGCTCACCGAGTTTACGGACAGGGGTCTCTGGGGCCAACGTCCTGACTTTC. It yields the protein CASSPSLRTGVSGANVLTF.